These 14 T cell receptor beta chains were sequenced from one sample in a study of T cells after yellow fever vaccination. Via MiXCR, TCRdb re-called the 5' RACE reads, giving one row per CDR3 protein. Of about 220,000 distinct CDR3 sequences listed, around 3.1% are singletons. This material consisted of CD4+ T cells sorted from PBMCs, taken 10 days after the yellow fever booster vaccination. Receptors originate from a man aged 18 to 29 who received the YFV17D yellow fever vaccine.

This chain links TRBV28 with TRBJ2-1; 8 nucleotides match TRBD2. V shed 6 bases, J shed 3 bases, and the junction held 10 bases outside the gene matches. Germline values: CDR1 MDHEN, CDR2 SYDVKM. This CDR3 contains 16 residues. Here the CDR3 reads CASSLTGGAGYNEQFF. CDR3 sequence (DNA): TGTGCCAGCAGCCTGACCGGGGGGGCCGGCTACAATGAGCAGTTCTTC.

This clonotype was seen many times. The rearrangement uses TRBV7-9 and TRBJ2-1; the D gene is possibly TRBD2 (6 bases). V lost 6 bases and J lost 3, with 21 bases in between. This CDR3 contains 17 residues. The V gene's germline CDR1 is SEHNR and CDR2 FQNEAQ (reference sequence). This chain's CDR3 is CASSSTRGSGNYNEQFF. CDR3 sequence (DNA): TGTGCCAGCAGTTCTACCCGTGGTAGCGGTAACTACAATGAGCAGTTCTTC. The variable domain in full, completed from reference TRBV7-9 and TRBJ2-1, reads DTGVSQNPRHKITKRGQNVTFRCDPISEHNRLYWYRQTLGQGPEFLTYFQNEAQLEKSRLLSDRFSAERPKGSFSTLEIQRTEQGDSAMYLCASSSTRGSGNYNEQFFGPGTRLTVL.

This clonotype showed up just a few times. Here the CDR3 DNA reads TGTGCCAGCAGTTACCGATCTCCTCGGGAGAACACTGAAGCTTTCTTT. Its protein product is CASSYRSPRENTEAFF. The chain recombines TRBV6-5 with TRBJ1-1; unclear D gene. This CDR3 contains 16 residues. The germline CDR1 and CDR2 sequences are MNHEY and SVGAGI. V shed 2 bases and J shed 1 base, with 14 bases lying between them.

This clonotype has only a few counts. V gene TRBV4-3 combines with J gene TRBJ1-5, with 7 bases matching TRBD1. The CDR3 loop spans 16 amino acids. V lost 3 bases, J lost 6 bases, and 11 bases stayed unmatched. CDR1 and CDR2 (germline): LGHNA, YSLEER. DNA of the CDR3: TGCGCCAGCAGCCAGGATATCCAGGGGGGTGGTCAGCCCCAGCATTTT. It yields the protein CASSQDIQGGGQPQHF.

This clonotype was recorded a few times. The chain carries TRBV6-2 or TRBV6-3 and TRBJ2-7, with 9 positions matching TRBD1. CDR1 and CDR2 from the germline V gene are MNHEY and SVGEGT. Unmatched junction bases numbered 10, after V lost 6 bases and J lost 7 bases. This CDR3 comprises 14 residues. CDR3 DNA sequence: TGTGCCAGCAGAACTAACAGGGGGCTGGGGGAGCAGTACGTC. Translated, it gives CASRTNRGLGEQYV.

This clonotype was detected many times. The V call is TRBV7-9, the J call TRBJ2-5; D is perhaps TRBD1 (5 bases). Germline V gene lookup returns CDR1 SEHNR and CDR2 FQNEAQ (reference sequence). V lost 2 bases to trimming and J lost 4 bases, with 11 bases between them. This CDR3 spans 14 amino acids. The CDR3 loop is CASSLWKGRETQYF. The CDR3, as DNA: TGTGCCAGCAGCTTATGGAAGGGGCGAGAGACCCAGTACTTC. Full variable domain (missing parts from reference TRBV7-9 and TRBJ2-5): DTGVSQNPRHKITKRGQNVTFRCDPISEHNRLYWYRQTLGQGPEFLTYFQNEAQLEKSRLLSDRFSAERPKGSFSTLEIQRTEQGDSAMYLCASSLWKGRETQYFGPGTRLLVL.

This clonotype has more than one count but fewer than ten. The chain is built from TRBV12-3 or TRBV12-4 and TRBJ2-7, with TRBD1 matching over 8 bases. With V trimmed by 6 bases and J by 4 bases, 5 bases remained unmatched. The CDR3 sequence is 13 residues long. For the CDR3, the DNA is TGTGCCAGCAGCTGGACAGGGTTTTACGAGCAGTACTTC. This sequence encodes CASSWTGFYEQYF.

There are many counts of this clonotype. V gene TRBV7-2 combines with J gene TRBJ1-1; D remains ambiguous. The germline V and J ends were trimmed by 5 bases and 0 bases, with 7 bases remaining between them. Per the germline V gene, CDR1 is SGHTA and CDR2 is FQGNSA. The CDR3 is 13 residues long. The CDR3 loop reads CASSTQMNTEAFF. The CDR3 nucleotides read TGTGCCAGCAGCACTCAAATGAACACTGAAGCTTTCTTT.

Points on this clonotype: A much larger clone lies one base from this, so it may be a read error. The chain links TRBV27 to TRBJ1-6; perhaps TRBD1 as D (5 bases). The germline V gene encodes CDR1 MNHEY and CDR2 SMNVEV (reference sequence). V lost 10 bases, J lost 4 bases, and 8 bases lay in between. The CDR3 consists of 12 residues. CDR3 sequence (DNA): TGTGCCATCAGGGTTTATAATTCACCCCTCCACTTT. It encodes CAIRVYNSPLHF.

The V call is TRBV14, the J call TRBJ2-3, with 11 nucleotides matching TRBD2. The CDR3 is 16 residues long. V was clipped by 2 bases and J by 2 bases; unmatched bases: 3. Germline CDR1 reads SGHDN; CDR2 reads FVKESK. CDR3 nucleotides: TGTGCCAGCAGCCAAACTAGCGGGGGATACACAGATACGCAGTATTTT. It encodes CASSQTSGGYTDTQYF.

The chain joins TRBV18 to TRBJ2-6; D call uncertain. V lost 4 bases, J lost 0 bases, and 10 bases lay in between. This CDR3 region has 16 residues. Germline V gene lookup returns CDR1 KGHSH and CDR2 LQKENI. The CDR3 is CASSQARNSGANVLTF. The DNA for the CDR3 is TGTGCCAGCTCACAAGCACGGAACTCTGGGGCCAACGTCCTGACTTTC.

This clonotype was observed at least ten times. V and J are TRBV15 and TRBJ1-5; 9 bases agree with TRBD1. Per germline, CDR1 LNHNV and CDR2 YYDKDF (reference sequence). This CDR3 spans 13 amino acids. Losses at the gene ends were 8 bases for V and 5 bases for J; bases not matched to a gene: 4. The chain's CDR3 is CATGGQGYQPQHF. As DNA, the CDR3 is TGTGCCACCGGGGGACAGGGCTATCAGCCCCAGCATTTT. The full variable domain, its missing parts supplied by reference TRBV15 and TRBJ1-5, is DAMVIQNPRYQVTQFGKPVTLSCSQTLNHNVMYWYQQKSSQAPKLLFHYYDKDFNNEADTPDNFQSRRPNTSFCFLDIRSPGLGDTAMYLCATGGQGYQPQHFGDGTRLSIL.

This clonotype was seen ten or more times. The chain couples TRBV5-4 to TRBJ2-5; D call uncertain. The CDR3 extends over 12 amino acids. CDR1 SGHNT and CDR2 YYREEE come from the germline V gene (reference sequence). Trimming pared 3 bases from V and 2 bases from J, leaving 5 bases between. The CDR3 sequence: CASSSTQETQYF. CDR3 sequence (DNA): TGTGCCAGCAGCTCCACTCAAGAGACCCAGTACTTC.

This clonotype occurred many times. J is TRBJ1-2 and V is TRBV5-1, with TRBD1 as a possible D gene (5 bases). Germline assignment: CDR1 SGHRS and CDR2 YFSETQ. This CDR3 spans 15 amino acids. V lost 1 base and J 4 bases, leaving 14 bases between the germline ends. CDR3 sequence: CASSLLEEGSYGYTF. As DNA, the CDR3 is TGCGCCAGCAGCTTGCTTGAGGAGGGGAGCTATGGCTACACCTTC.